This T cell receptor beta chain is from a study of CD4 T cells in relation to SARS-CoV-2 and coronaviruses. General observations from the study: Compared with monoreactive clones, crossreactive clones showed significantly weaker SARS-CoV-2 expansion.

Some clones are missing from TCRdb's copy, which holds only in-frame ones; the method was immunoSEQ multiplex PCR. The data show about 24,000 clones, with around four fifths seen just once and around 12% held by the top ten. Before the COVID-19 pandemic, during about 2011-2019, CD4+ T cells were taken from unexposed donors. After about 11 days of culture, CD4+ T cells were isolated. For this clone: The antigen remains unidentified.

Germline CDR1 and CDR2: KGHSH and LQKENI. The CDR3 totals 17 residues. Losses at the gene ends were 3 bases for V and 3 bases for J; bases not matched to a gene: 7. The V call is TRBV18, the J call TRBJ2-2, with 10 bases that match TRBD1. The sample was CD4+ T cells from PBMCs, cultured in vitro. The sequence was collected from a human donor in good health. CDR3 nucleotides: TGTGCCAGCTCACCGACCCGGGACAGGGGACACACCGGGGAGCTGTTTTTT. Amino acids: CASSPTRDRGHTGELFF.